Described below is a single T cell receptor beta chain sequence and its context. The data were obtained in a study of blood T cell repertoires in COVID-19. Overall study context: The study drew acute and convalescent COVID-19 samples from the United States, Italy and Spain. Nucleic acid was either cDNA or gDNA, and it came from T cells, B-cell-depleted T cells, or PBMCs.

The authors' processing: Estimation of nucleated cell counts was performed using reference gene primer amplification. TCRdb keeps only in-frame clones here, not all; method: immunoSEQ multiplex PCR. The DNA gave D and trimming, while V, J and clone size come from that table. Among 55,000 to 80,000 clones listed, more than 75% were seen once. The sample comprised peripheral blood. This clonotype originated in a man aged 70 or older with acute or convalescent COVID-19.

CDR3: CASKIAGGTDTQYF. The DNA for the CDR3 is TGTGCCAGCAAAATAGCGGGGGGCACAGATACGCAGTATTTT. This chain connects TRBV5-6 to TRBJ2-3; 9 bases agree with TRBD2. CDR3 size: 14 residues. The germline V gene encodes CDR1 SGHDT and CDR2 YYEEEE. Trimming at V came to 6 bases and at J to 1 base, leaving 3 bases not matched to a gene.